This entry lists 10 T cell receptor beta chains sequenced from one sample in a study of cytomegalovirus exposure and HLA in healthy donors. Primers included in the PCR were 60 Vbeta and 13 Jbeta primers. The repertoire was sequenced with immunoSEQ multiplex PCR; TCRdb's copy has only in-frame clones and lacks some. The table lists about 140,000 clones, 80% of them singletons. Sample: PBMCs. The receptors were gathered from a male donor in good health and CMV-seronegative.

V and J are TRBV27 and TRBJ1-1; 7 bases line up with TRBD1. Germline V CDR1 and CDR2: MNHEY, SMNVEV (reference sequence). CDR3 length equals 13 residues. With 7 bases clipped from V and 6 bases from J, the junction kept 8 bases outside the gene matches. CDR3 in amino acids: CASKTTGRAEAFF. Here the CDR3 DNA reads TGTGCCAGCAAAACGACAGGGCGGGCTGAAGCTTTCTTT.

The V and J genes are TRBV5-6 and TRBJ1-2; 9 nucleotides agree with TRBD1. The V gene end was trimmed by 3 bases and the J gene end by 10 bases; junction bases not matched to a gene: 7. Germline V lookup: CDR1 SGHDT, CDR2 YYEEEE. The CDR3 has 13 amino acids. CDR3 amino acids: CASSWGTGPDYTF. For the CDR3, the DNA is TGTGCCAGCAGCTGGGGGACAGGGCCCGACTACACCTTC.

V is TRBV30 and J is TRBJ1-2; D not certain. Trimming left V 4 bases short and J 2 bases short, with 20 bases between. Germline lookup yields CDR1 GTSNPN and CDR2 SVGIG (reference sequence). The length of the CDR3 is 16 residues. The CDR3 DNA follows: TGTGCCTGGAATCCGCAGCGAGGGTTTCAGAACTATGGCTACACCTTC. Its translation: CAWNPQRGFQNYGYTF. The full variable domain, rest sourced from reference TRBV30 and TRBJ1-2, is SQTIHQWPATLVQPVGSPLSLECTVEGTSNPNLYWYRQAAGRGLQLLFYSVGIGQISSEVPQNLSASRPQDRQFILSSKKLLLSDSGFYLCAWNPQRGFQNYGYTFGSGTRLTVV.

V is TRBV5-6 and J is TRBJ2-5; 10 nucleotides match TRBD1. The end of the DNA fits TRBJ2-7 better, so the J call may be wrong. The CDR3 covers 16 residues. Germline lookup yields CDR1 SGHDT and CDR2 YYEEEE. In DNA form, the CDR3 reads TGTGCCAGCAGCTTGGTCGGGACAGGGGTATCCTACGAGCAGTACTTC. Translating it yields CASSLVGTGVSYEQYF.

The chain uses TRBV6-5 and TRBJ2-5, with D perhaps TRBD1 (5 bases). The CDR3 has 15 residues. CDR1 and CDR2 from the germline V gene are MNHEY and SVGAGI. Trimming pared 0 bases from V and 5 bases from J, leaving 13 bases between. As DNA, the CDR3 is TGTGCCAGCAGTTACTCGGGCGGACAAGGGGAGACCCAGTACTTC. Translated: CASSYSGGQGETQYF.

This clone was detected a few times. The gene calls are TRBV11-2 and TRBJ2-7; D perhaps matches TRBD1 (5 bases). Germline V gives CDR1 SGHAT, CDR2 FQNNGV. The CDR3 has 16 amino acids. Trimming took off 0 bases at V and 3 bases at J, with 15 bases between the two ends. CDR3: CASSLDRSQGSYEQYF. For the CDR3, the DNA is TGTGCCAGCAGCTTAGACCGGAGCCAGGGAAGCTACGAGCAGTACTTC.

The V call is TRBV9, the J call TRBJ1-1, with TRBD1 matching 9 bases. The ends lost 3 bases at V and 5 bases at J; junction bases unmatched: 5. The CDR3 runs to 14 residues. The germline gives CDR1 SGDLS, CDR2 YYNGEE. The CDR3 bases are TGTGCCAGCAGCGCCCTAGGGACAGGGACTGAAGCTTTCTTT. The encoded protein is CASSALGTGTEAFF. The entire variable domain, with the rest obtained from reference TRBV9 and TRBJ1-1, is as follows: DSGVTQTPKHLITATGQRVTLRCSPRSGDLSVYWYQQSLDQGLQFLIQYYNGEERAKGNILERFSAQQFPDLHSELNLSSLELGDSALYFCASSALGTGTEAFFGQGTRLTVV.

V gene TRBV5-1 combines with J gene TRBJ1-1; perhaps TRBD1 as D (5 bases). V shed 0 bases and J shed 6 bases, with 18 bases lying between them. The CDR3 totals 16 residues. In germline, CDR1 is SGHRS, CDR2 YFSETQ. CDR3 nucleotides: TGCGCCAGCAGCTTGGGGCAGGGAAATTATGACGCTGAAGCTTTCTTT. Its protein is CASSLGQGNYDAEAFF.

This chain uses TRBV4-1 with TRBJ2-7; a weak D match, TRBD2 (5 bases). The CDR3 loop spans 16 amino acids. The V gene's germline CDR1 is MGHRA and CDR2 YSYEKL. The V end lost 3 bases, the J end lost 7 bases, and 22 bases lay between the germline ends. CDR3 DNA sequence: TGCGCCAGCAGCCAGGTGGACCTTATAGCGATCGGGGAGCAGTACTTC. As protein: CASSQVDLIAIGEQYF.

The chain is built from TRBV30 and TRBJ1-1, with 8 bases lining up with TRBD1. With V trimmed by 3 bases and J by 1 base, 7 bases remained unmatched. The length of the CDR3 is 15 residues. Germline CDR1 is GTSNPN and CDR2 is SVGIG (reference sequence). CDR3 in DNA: TGTGCCTGGAGCGACCCTGGGACAGGGAACACTGAAGCTTTCTTT. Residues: CAWSDPGTGNTEAFF.